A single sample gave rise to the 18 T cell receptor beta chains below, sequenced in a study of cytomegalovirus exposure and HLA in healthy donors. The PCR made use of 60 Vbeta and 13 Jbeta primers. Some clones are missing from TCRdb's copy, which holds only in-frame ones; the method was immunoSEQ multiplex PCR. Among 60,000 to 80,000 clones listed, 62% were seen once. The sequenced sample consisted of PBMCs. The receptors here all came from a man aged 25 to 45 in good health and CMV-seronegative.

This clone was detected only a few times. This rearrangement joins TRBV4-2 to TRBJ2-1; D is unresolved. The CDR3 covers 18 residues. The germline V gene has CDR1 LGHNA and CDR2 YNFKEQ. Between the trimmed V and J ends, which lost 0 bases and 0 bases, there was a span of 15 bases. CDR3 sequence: CASSQDFLAPSSYNEQFF. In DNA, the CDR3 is TGTGCCAGCAGCCAAGATTTTCTCGCGCCAAGCTCCTACAATGAGCAGTTCTTC.

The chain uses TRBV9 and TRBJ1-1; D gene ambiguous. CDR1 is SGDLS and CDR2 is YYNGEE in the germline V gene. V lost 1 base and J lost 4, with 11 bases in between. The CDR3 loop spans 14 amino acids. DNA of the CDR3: TGTGCCAGCAGCGTAACTGGCGGGAGCACTGAAGCTTTCTTT. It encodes CASSVTGGSTEAFF.

Written as DNA, the CDR3 is TGTGCCAGCAGCGTCCATCCACGCGATTACAGCTATAGCAATCAGCCCCAGCATTTT. Translating it yields CASSVHPRDYSYSNQPQHF. This sequence joins TRBV5-5 and TRBJ1-5; D unclear. The CDR3 is 19 amino acids. Trimming cost V 4 bases and J 0 bases, with 23 bases left between them. Per germline, CDR1 SGHKS and CDR2 YYEKEE (reference sequence).

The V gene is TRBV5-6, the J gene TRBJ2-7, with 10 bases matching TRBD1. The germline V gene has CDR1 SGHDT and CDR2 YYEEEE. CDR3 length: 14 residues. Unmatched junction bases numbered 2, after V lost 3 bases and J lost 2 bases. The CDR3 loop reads CASSSGTGAYEQYF. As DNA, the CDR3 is TGTGCCAGCAGCTCCGGGACAGGGGCCTACGAGCAGTACTTC.

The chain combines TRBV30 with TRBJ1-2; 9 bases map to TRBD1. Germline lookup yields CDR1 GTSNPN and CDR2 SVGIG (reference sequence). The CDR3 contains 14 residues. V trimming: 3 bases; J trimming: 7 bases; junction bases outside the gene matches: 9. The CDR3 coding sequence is TGTGCCTGGAGACCGGGACAGGGTAGGGGTGGCTACACCTTC. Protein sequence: CAWRPGQGRGGYTF.

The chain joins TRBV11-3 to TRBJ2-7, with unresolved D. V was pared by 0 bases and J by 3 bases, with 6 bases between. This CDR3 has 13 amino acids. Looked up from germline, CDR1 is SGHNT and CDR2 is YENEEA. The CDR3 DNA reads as TGTGCCAGCAGCTTAGACCCCAACTACGAGCAGTACTTC. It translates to CASSLDPNYEQYF.

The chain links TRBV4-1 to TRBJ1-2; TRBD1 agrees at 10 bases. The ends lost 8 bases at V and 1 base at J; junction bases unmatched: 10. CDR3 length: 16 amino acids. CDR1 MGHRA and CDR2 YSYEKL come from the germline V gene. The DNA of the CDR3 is TGCGCCAGCCGAAGACAGGGGGCGAGGGGTAACTATGGCTACACCTTC. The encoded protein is CASRRQGARGNYGYTF.

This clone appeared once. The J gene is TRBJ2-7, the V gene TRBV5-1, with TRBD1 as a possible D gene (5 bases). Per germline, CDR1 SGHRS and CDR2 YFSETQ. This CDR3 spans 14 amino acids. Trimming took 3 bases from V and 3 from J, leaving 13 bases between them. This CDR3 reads CASSYSGADYEQYF. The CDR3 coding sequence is TGCGCCAGCAGCTATTCTGGGGCAGACTACGAGCAGTACTTC.

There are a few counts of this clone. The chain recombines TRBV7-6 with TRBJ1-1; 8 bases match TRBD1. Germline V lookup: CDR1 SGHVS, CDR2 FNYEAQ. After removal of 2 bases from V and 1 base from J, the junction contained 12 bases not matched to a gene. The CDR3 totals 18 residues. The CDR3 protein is CASSLLTTGARSNTEAFF. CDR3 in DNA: TGTGCCAGCAGCTTACTCACGACAGGGGCTCGCTCGAACACTGAAGCTTTCTTT. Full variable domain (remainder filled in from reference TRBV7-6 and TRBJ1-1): GAGVSQSPRYKVTKRGQDVALRCDPISGHVSLYWYRQALGQGPEFLTYFNYEAQQDKSGLPNDRFSAERPEGSISTLTIQRTEQRDSAMYRCASSLLTTGARSNTEAFFGQGTRLTVV.

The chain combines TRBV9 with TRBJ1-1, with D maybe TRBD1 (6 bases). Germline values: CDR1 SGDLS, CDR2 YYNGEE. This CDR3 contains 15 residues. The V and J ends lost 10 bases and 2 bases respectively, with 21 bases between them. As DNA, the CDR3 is TGTGCCTCCTCGCTCCTCGGGGGGCGAAACACTGAAGCTTTCTTT. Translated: CASSLLGGRNTEAFF.

DNA for the CDR3: TGTGCCAGCAGCGCATCAGGAAATCAGCCCCAGCATTTT. This translates into CASSASGNQPQHF. The V call is TRBV9, the J call TRBJ1-5; D gene ambiguous. Deletions cut 3 bases from V and 4 bases from J, with 8 bases between. Germline V gene sequence: CDR1 SGDLS, CDR2 YYNGEE. There are 13 residues in the CDR3. The full variable domain, in which reference TRBV9 and TRBJ1-5 provide the parts outside the CDR3, is DSGVTQTPKHLITATGQRVTLRCSPRSGDLSVYWYQQSLDQGLQFLIQYYNGEERAKGNILERFSAQQFPDLHSELNLSSLELGDSALYFCASSASGNQPQHFGDGTRLSIL.

This CDR3 reads CASSLGSRSPLHF. CDR3 DNA: TGTGCCAGCAGCTTAGGAAGCCGTTCACCCCTCCACTTT. V usage is TRBV7-6 and J usage is TRBJ1-6; D is uncertain. This CDR3 region has 13 residues. Germline V gives CDR1 SGHVS, CDR2 FNYEAQ. V lost 1 base to trimming and J lost 9 bases, with 7 bases between them.

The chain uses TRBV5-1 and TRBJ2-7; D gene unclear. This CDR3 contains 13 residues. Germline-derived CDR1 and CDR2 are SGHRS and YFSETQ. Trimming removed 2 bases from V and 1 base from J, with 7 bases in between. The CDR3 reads CASSFVASYEQYF. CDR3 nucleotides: TGCGCCAGCAGCTTTGTGGCTTCCTACGAGCAGTACTTC.

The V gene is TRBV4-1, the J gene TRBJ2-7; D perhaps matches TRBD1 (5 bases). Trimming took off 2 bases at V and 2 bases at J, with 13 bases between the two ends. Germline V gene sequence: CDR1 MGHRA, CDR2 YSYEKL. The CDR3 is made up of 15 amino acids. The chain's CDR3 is CASSQIPWGPYEQYF. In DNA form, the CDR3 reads TGCGCCAGCAGCCAAATTCCCTGGGGCCCCTACGAGCAGTACTTC.

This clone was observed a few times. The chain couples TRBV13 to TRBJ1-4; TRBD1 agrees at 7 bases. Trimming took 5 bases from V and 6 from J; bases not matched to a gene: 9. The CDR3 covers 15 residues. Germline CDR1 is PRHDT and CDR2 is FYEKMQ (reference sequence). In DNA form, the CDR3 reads TGTGCCAGCAGCCAGACGGGACAGACAGATGAAAAACTGTTTTTT. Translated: CASSQTGQTDEKLFF.

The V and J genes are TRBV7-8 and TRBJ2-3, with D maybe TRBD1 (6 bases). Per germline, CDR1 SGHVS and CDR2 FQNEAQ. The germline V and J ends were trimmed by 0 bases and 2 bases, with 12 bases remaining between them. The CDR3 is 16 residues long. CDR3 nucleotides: TGTGCCAGCAGCTTAGCGGCCAGGGGAGACACAGATACGCAGTATTTT. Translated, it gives CASSLAARGDTDTQYF.

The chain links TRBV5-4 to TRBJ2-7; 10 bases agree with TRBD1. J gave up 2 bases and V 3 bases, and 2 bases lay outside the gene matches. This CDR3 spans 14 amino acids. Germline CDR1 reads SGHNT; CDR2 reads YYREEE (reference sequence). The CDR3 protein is CASSWDRGPYEQYF. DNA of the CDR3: TGTGCCAGCAGCTGGGACAGGGGCCCCTACGAGCAGTACTTC.

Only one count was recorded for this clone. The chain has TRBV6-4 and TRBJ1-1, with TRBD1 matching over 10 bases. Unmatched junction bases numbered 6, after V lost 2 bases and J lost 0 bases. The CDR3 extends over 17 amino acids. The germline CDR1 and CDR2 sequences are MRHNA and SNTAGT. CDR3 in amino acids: CASSDTTGGRMNTEAFF. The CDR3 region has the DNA TGTGCCAGCAGTGACACGACAGGGGGCCGAATGAACACTGAAGCTTTCTTT.